This T cell receptor beta chain was sequenced for a study of cytomegalovirus exposure and HLA in healthy donors. There are 12 residues in the CDR3. Germline CDR1 MDHEN, CDR2 SYDVKM. Trimming pared 8 bases from V and 7 bases from J, leaving 14 bases between. Primers: 60 Vbeta forward and 13 Jbeta reverse. Sequencing used immunoSEQ multiplex PCR; TCRdb keeps in-frame clones, though not all of them. The data show around 91,000 clones, around four fifths seen once. The receptor comes from a male donor in good health and CMV-seropositive. Source material: PBMCs. This chain connects TRBV28 to TRBJ1-2; D uncertain. The CDR3 region is CASGRGAGGYTF. The CDR3 DNA reads as TGTGCCAGCGGCCGGGGAGCGGGTGGCTACACCTTC.